This T cell receptor (beta chain) is from a study of cytomegalovirus exposure and HLA in healthy donors. Study as a whole: Most donors, 81% of 398 genotyped, fell in the Caucasian-associated ancestry cluster.

PCR involved 60 Vbeta and 13 Jbeta primers. Libraries were prepared by immunoSEQ multiplex PCR; TCRdb keeps only in-frame clonotypes and omits some of them. The sample shows some 79,000 clones, 55% to 65% of them seen only once. The CDR3 is 12 amino acids. Per germline, CDR1 SQVTM and CDR2 ANQGSEA. Trimming took off 4 bases at V and 7 bases at J, with 11 bases between the two ends. The clonotype comes from a woman between 35 and 50 years old in good health and CMV-seropositive. The gene calls are TRBV29-1 and TRBJ2-1, with unresolved D. The sample was PBMCs. The CDR3 region has the DNA TGCAGCGTTGTTAGCTCGCGGAATGAGCAGTTCTTC. Protein sequence: CSVVSSRNEQFF.